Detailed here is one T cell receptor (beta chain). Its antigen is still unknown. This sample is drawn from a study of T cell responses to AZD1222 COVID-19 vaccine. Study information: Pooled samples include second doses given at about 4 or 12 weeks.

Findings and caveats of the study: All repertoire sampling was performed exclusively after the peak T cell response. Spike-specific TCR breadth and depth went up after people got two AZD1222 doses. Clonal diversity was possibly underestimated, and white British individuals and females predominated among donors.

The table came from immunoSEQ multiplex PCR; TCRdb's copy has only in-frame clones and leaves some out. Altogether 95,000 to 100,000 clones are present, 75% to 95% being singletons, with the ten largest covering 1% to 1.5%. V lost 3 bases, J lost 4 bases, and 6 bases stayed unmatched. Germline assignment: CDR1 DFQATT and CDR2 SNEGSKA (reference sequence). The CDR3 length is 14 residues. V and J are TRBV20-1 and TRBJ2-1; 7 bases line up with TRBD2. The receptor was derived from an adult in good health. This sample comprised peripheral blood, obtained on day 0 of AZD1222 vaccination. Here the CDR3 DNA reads TGCAGTGCTAGTCAAGCGGGGAGGTACAATGAGCAGTTCTTC. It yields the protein CSASQAGRYNEQFF.